The 5 T cell receptor beta chains below were found in one sample sequenced in a study of blood T cell repertoires in COVID-19. Sequenced by immunoSEQ multiplex PCR; TCRdb stores in-frame clones only, minus some. The repertoire holds some 190,000 clones, with 89% as singletons. Sequencing was done on a sample of PBMCs or T cells enriched from blood (not recorded which). The receptors come from a woman aged 40 to 50 with acute COVID-19.

The chain couples TRBV4-3 to TRBJ1-6; 7 nucleotides line up with TRBD1. The CDR3 is made up of 15 amino acids. Germline V gene sequence: CDR1 LGHNA, CDR2 YSLEER. The ends lost 4 bases at V and 7 bases at J; junction bases unmatched: 7. The CDR3 region has the DNA TGCGCCAGCAGCCCCGCACAGGGGCCAAATTCACCCCTCCACTTT. This codes for CASSPAQGPNSPLHF.

This clone has only a few counts. This rearrangement joins TRBV14 to TRBJ2-7, with D possibly being TRBD1 (5 bases). The CDR3 totals 13 residues. The V end lost 4 bases, the J end lost 3 bases, and 10 bases lay between the germline ends. The germline gives CDR1 SGHDN, CDR2 FVKESK. The DNA for the CDR3 is TGTGCCAGCAGCCCCGGCAGGGTCTACGAGCAGTACTTC. It encodes CASSPGRVYEQYF.

The rearrangement links TRBV19 to TRBJ2-2; TRBD1 matches at 7 bases. Germline-derived CDR1 and CDR2 are LNHDA and SQIVND (reference sequence). This CDR3 comprises 16 residues. The V segment lost 6 bases and the J segment 2 bases; nucleotides outside the gene matches: 9. CDR3 amino acids: CASSPPGQINTGELFF. As DNA, the CDR3 is TGTGCCAGTAGCCCTCCGGGACAGATTAACACCGGGGAGCTGTTTTTT.

The rearrangement links TRBV20-1 to TRBJ1-6, with TRBD1 matching over 7 bases. Germline CDR1 DFQATT, CDR2 SNEGSKA (reference sequence). After removal of 3 bases from V and 8 bases from J, the junction contained 4 bases not matched to a gene. This CDR3 has 13 amino acids. CDR3 sequence: CSASRGPDSPLHF. The CDR3 DNA sequence: TGCAGTGCTAGTAGGGGGCCAGATTCACCCCTCCACTTT.

V usage is TRBV7-6 and J usage is TRBJ2-2; D perhaps matches TRBD1 (5 bases). Germline loops: CDR1 SGHVS, CDR2 FNYEAQ. This CDR3 spans 14 amino acids. V was trimmed by 5 bases and J by 4 bases, leaving 11 bases between them. The CDR3 DNA sequence: TGTGCCAGCAGCCCAAGACAGATCACCGGGGAGCTGTTTTTT. This translates into CASSPRQITGELFF.